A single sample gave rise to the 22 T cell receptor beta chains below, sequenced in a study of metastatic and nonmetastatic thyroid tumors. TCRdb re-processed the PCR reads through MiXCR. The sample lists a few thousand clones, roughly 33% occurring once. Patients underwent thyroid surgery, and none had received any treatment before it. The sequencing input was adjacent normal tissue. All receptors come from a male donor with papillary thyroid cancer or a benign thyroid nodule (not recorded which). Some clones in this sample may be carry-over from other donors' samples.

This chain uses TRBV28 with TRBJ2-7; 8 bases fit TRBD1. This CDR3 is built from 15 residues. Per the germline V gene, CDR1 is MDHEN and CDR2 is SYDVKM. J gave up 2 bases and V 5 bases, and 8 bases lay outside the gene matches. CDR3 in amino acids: CASSLTGTGPYEQYF. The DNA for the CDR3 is TGTGCCAGCAGTCTCACCGGGACAGGTCCCTACGAGCAGTACTTC.

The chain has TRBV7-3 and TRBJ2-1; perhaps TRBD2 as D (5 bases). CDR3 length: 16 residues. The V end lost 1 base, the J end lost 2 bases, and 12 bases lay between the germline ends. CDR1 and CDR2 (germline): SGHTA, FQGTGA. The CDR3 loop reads CASSLKPSGAYNEQFF. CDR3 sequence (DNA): TGTGCCAGCAGCTTAAAGCCAAGCGGAGCCTACAATGAGCAGTTCTTC.

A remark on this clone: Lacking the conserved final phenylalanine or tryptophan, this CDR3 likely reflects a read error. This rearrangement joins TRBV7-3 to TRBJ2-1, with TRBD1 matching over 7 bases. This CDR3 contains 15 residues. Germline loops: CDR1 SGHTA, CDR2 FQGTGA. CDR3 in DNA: TGTGCCAGAAGCTTAAGACAGGGAAACCACAATGAGCAGTTCTTA. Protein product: CARSLRQGNHNEQFL.

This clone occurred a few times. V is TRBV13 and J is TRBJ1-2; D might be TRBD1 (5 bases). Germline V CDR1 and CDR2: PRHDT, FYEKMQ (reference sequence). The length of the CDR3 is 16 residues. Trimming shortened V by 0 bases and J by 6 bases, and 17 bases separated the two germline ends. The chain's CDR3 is CASSLGSGTVGDGYTF. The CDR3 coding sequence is TGTGCCAGCAGCTTAGGGTCCGGGACGGTTGGGGATGGCTACACCTTC.

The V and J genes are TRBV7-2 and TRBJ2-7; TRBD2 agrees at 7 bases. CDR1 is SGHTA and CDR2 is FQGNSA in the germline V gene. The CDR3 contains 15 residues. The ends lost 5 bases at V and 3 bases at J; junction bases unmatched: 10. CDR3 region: CASSPQPGGIYEQYF. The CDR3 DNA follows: TGTGCCAGCAGCCCGCAGCCCGGGGGGATCTACGAGCAGTACTTC.

The CDR3 loop reads CSARGGPRDSPLHF. CDR3 DNA: TGCAGTGCTAGAGGGGGGCCCCGCGATTCACCCCTCCACTTT. The chain couples TRBV20-1 to TRBJ1-6; the D gene is possibly TRBD1 (6 bases). Trimming removed 1 base from V and 8 bases from J, with 12 bases in between. The CDR3 has 14 residues. From germline, CDR1 is DFQATT and CDR2 SNEGSKA (reference sequence).

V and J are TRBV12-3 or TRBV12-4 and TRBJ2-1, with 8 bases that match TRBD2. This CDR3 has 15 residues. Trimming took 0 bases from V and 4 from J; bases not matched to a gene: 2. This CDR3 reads CASSLASGVYNEQFF. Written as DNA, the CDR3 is TGTGCCAGCAGTTTAGCTAGCGGGGTTTACAATGAGCAGTTCTTC.

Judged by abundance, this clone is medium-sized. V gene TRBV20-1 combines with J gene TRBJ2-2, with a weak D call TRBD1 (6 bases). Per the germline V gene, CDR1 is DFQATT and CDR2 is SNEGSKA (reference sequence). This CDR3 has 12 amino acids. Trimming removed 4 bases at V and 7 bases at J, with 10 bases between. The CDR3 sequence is CSAIRDIGELFF. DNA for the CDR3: TGCAGTGCTATCCGGGACATCGGGGAGCTGTTTTTT.

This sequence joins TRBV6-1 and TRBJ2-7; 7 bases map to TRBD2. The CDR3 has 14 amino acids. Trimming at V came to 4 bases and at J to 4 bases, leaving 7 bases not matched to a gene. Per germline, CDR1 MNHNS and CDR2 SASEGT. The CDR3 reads CASSALARHYEQYF. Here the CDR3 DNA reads TGTGCCAGCAGTGCACTAGCGCGACATTACGAGCAGTACTTC.

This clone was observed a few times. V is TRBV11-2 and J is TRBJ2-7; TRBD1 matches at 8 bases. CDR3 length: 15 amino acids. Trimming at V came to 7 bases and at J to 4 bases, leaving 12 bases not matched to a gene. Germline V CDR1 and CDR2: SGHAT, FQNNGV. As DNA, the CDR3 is TGTGCCAGCAAACCAGGGGGCGCCGCCCCATACGAGCAGTACTTC. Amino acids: CASKPGGAAPYEQYF.

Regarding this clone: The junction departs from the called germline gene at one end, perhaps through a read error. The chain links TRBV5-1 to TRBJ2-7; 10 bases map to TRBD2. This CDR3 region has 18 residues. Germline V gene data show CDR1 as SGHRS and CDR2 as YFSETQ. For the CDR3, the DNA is TGCGCCAGCAGCTTCACCTCGGCTAGTAGCGGGGGGAACTACGAGCATTACTTC. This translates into CASSFTSASSGGNYEHYF.

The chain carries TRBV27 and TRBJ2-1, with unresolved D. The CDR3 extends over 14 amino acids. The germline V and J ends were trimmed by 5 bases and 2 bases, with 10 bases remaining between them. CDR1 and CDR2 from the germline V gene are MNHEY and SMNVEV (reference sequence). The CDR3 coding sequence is TGTGCCAGCAGTGGAGAGTCTGCCTACAATGAGCAGTTCTTC. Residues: CASSGESAYNEQFF.

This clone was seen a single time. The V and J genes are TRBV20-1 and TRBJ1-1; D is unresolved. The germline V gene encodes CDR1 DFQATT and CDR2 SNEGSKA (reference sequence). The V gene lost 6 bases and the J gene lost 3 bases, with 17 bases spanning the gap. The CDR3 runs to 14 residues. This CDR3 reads CSACVVGWDTEAFF. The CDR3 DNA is TGCAGTGCATGTGTAGTTGGGTGGGACACTGAAGCTTTCTTT.

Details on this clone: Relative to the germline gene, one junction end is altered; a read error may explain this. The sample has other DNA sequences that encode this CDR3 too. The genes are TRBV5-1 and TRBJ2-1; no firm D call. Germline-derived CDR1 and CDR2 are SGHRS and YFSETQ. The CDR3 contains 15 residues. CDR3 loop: CASSRPVQPYSEQFF. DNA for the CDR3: TGCGCCAGCAGCCGCCCGGTACAGCCCTACAGTGAGCAGTTCTTC.

CDR3: CSASLAGTYEQYF. The CDR3 bases are TGCAGTGCTAGTTTGGCGGGAACTTACGAGCAGTACTTC. V usage is TRBV20-1 and J usage is TRBJ2-7, with D perhaps TRBD2 (6 bases). Per germline, CDR1 DFQATT and CDR2 SNEGSKA (reference sequence). V lost 3 bases, J lost 4 bases, and 13 bases lay in between. CDR3 length equals 13 residues.

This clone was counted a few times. The CDR3 coding sequence is TGTGCCAGCAGTGTTCCGGGACAGGGGATACGTGGCTACACCTTC. This codes for CASSVPGQGIRGYTF. The rearrangement uses TRBV28 and TRBJ1-2; 10 bases map to TRBD1. CDR3 size: 15 residues. The V segment lost 5 bases and the J segment 7 bases; nucleotides outside the gene matches: 10. Germline V gene data show CDR1 as MDHEN and CDR2 as SYDVKM.

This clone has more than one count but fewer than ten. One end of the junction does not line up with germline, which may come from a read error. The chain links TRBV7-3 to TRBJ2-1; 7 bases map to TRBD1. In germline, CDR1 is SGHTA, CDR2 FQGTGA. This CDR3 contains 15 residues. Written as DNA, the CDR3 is TGTGCCAGCAGCTTCCGGCAGGGGGTAGATAATGGGCAGTTCTTC. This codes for CASSFRQGVDNGQFF. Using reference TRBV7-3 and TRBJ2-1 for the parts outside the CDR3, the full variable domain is GAGVSQTPSNKVTEKGKYVELRCDPISGHTALYWYRQSLGQGPEFLIYFQGTGAADDSGLPNDRFFAVRPEGSVSTLKIQRTERGDSAVYLCASSFRQGVDNGQFFGPGTRLTVL.

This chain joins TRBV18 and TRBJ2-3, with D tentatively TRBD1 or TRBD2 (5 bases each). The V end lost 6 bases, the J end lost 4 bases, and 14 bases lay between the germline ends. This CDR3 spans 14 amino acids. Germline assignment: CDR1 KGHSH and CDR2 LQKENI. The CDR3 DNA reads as TGTGCCAGCTCGCCATTGGGGGTGCCAGATACGCAGTATTTT. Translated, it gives CASSPLGVPDTQYF.

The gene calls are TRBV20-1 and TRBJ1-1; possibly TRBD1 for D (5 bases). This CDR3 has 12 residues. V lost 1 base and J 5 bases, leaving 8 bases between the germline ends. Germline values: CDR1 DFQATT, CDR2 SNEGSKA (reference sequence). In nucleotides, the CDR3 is TGCAGTGCTAGAGCCAGGGAGACTGAAGCTTTCTTT. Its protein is CSARARETEAFF.

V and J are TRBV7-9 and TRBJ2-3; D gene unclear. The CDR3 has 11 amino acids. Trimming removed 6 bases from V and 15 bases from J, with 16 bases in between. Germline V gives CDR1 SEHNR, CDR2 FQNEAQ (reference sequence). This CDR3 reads CASRFSDTHYF. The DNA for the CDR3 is TGTGCCAGCAGGTTCAGCGATACTCATTATTTT.

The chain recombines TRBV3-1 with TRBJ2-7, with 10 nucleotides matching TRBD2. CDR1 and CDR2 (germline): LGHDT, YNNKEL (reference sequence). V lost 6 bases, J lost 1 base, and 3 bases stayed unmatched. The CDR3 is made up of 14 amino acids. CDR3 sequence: CASRPAGGSYEQYF. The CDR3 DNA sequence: TGTGCCAGCAGACCAGCGGGAGGGTCCTACGAGCAGTACTTC.

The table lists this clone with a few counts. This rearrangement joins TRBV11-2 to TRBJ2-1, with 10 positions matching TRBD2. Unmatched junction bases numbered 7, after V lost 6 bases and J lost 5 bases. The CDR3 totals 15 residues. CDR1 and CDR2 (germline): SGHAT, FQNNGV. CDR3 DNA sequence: TGTGCCAGCAGGTCAGCGGGAGGGCCGGACAATGAGCAGTTCTTC. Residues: CASRSAGGPDNEQFF.